This TCR beta chain is from a study of PD-1 blockade in classical Hodgkin lymphoma. The overall study: Nivolumab was given intravenously to patients at 3 mg/kg every 2 weeks. Points from the study as a whole: After ASCT, patients who started nivolumab under 1 year later were excluded. Partial responders and progressors had significantly lower baseline TCR diversity.

On this clone: The antigen is not known.

Assay used: immunoSEQ multiplex PCR; TCRdb lists only in-frame clones, some missing. This sample carries fewer than 100,000 clones, 85% to 95% of them seen once, and the ten largest clones take around 2%. Time point here: cycle 4 day 1 (C4D1), after five to seven weeks of nivolumab. The patients all showed relapse after autologous stem cell transplantation, while their brentuximab vedotin exposure varied. Best outcomes ranged across complete response, partial response and progressive disease. The trim removed 11 bases at V and 5 bases at J, leaving 5 bases unmatched. CDR1 and CDR2 (germline): SNHLY, FYNNEI. CDR3 length equals 13 residues.

The sequences come from peripheral blood mononuclear cells (PBMCs), collected before the fourth cycle of nivolumab. This receptor was identified in a human donor with classical Hodgkin lymphoma. The chain recombines TRBV2 with TRBJ2-2; 10 nucleotides line up with TRBD1. The CDR3 loop reads CAGGQGETGELFF. The CDR3, as DNA: TGTGCCGGAGGACAGGGGGAAACCGGGGAGCTGTTTTTT.